The entry below gives a single T cell receptor beta chain sequence along with its context. What antigen it recognizes has not been identified. Base qualities are not recorded, but no much larger clone differs from it by a single base. Libraries came from 5' RACE. The sequencing machine was an Illumina HiSeq 2500. A second roughly 6 to 12 cycle PCR used a sample-barcoded 5' primer and a J-beta primer mix. A template-switch 5' adaptor carrying 12 random nucleotides introduced a unique molecular identifier onto each TCR beta cDNA molecule. At least 2.5 million CDR3-containing paired-end reads were obtained from each sample. First-strand cDNA synthesis was performed from all RNA using the Mint cDNA synthesis kit, with priming by a TRBC-specific oligonucleotide. After uracil-DNA glycosylase treatment, a first 18-cycle PCR used universal primers M1SS and BC2_uni_R on all cDNA. The study's processing was this. Normalization of each sample was performed by random selection of 1 million high-quality reads, each carrying a distinct molecular identifier. Instead of being binned into consensus sequences, reads that shared molecular identifiers were thrown out. CDR3 identification, clonotype clustering and error correction used MiTCR with a Q25 quality threshold and the strictest error-elimination algorithm. A nonparametric unseen species model with Euler transformation was used to estimate a lower bound on total TCR beta diversity. TCRdb reprocessing: public reads trimmed at Q25 with fastp, clones called with MiXCR, in-frame beta chains kept. Rows are combined by CDR3 protein, so each entry shows the most common genes and DNA. TCRdb's processing, not the authors' own work, is the source of the V and J calls. This sample is represented by 870,000 or so distinct CDR3 sequences; around 26% of them were singletons. About 18% of the sample is held by the ten biggest clonotypes.

Systemically healthy Caucasian individuals from Russia, 39 in total and aged about 6 to 90 years, were included as donors. Ten milliliters of peripheral blood were drawn from each donor into EDTA-treated Vacutainer tubes. Ficoll-Paque density-gradient centrifugation was used to isolate PBMCs, with at least 6 million per sample. Trizol reagent was used to extract total RNA from the PBMCs, yielding at least 6 micrograms per sample. For every donor, flow cytometry on a PBMC aliquot measured the percentage of naive CD45RAhigh/CD27high T cells. V is clipped by 5 bases and J by 13 bases, and the sequence between their germline boundaries is 22 bases long. The CDR3 runs 14 residues from the cysteine to the phenylalanine. Kept here is only the CDR3 DNA, which spans 42 bases and is read in frame from base 1. The data derive from a study of blood T cells in healthy people across ages (dated by TCRdb to between 2014 and 2017). General notes on the study: In model experiments, template switching captured about one uniquely barcoded TCR beta cDNA molecule for every two T cells. To avoid experimental bias, donors of different ages were distributed randomly across sequencing lanes. Using the same blood draw, the study looked at two additional independent replicas of 1 million unique cDNA reads for two donors, one aged 18 to 29 and the other aged 80 or older. Age-related changes in TCR beta repertoire diversity were measured in the study by deep sequencing normalized with unique cDNA molecular identifiers. The donors were split into four age groups: young (average roughly 15 years), middle-aged (roughly 40), aged (over 55) and long-lived (over 75). Overall results and qualifications from the work: Observed TCR beta diversity correlated strongly with the percentage of naive T cells measured by flow cytometry. Conclusive comparison of naive and antigen-experienced compartments was prevented by the profiling of bulk unsorted PBMCs. Compared with the aged group, the long-lived group had more naive CD4+ T cells, fewer expanded clones and increased TCR diversity, suggesting age selection. Estimates of total diversity based on one million sequenced T cells were regarded as lower bounds and as underestimates. Observed TCR beta diversity per million T cells fell roughly linearly with age, and a significant reduction was already apparent by age around 40. Donor CMV infection status was unknown, potentially confounding age-related changes in expanded clonotypes.

This TCR derives from a woman of 80 years or more in good health. Sequencing was performed on blood. The chain uses TRBV12-3 or TRBV12-4 and TRBJ2-3, and possibly TRBD1, on 6 matching bases. The CDR3 is CASSQDSRGDMEYF. The DNA sequence reads TGTGCCAGCAGTCAGGACAGCCGCGGAGATATGGAGTATTTT.